This TCR beta chain was observed in a study of radiotherapy plus CTLA-4 blockade in lung cancer. The germline CDR1 and CDR2 sequences are MGHRA and YSYEKL. The CDR3 is 15 amino acids. V was pared by 2 bases and J by 1 base, with 11 bases between. Sequencing was performed with immunoSEQ multiplex PCR; in TCRdb, only in-frame clones are kept and a portion is missing. Among some 87,000 clones, under 85% were seen once, and the ten largest hold 14% to 15%. In this sample, this clone turned up many times. V is TRBV4-1 and J is TRBJ1-1; unclear D gene. The sequence derives from a human donor with non-small cell lung cancer that progressed on radiotherapy plus ipilimumab. The source was peripheral blood, collected from a patient treated with radiotherapy plus ipilimumab. The DNA for the CDR3 is TGCGCCAGCAGCCAAATTAGGACCTCGAACACTGAAGCTTTCTTT. Translated: CASSQIRTSNTEAFF.